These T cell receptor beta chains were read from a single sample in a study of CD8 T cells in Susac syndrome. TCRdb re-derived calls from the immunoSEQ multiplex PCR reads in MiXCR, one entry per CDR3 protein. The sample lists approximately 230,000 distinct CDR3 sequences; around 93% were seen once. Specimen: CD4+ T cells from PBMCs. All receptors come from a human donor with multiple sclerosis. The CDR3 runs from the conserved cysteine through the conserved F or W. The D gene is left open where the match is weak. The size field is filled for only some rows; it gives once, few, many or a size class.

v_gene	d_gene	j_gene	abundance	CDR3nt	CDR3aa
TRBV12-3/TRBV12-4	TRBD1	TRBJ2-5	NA	TGTGCCAGCAGACCGGACAGGGACGGCCCAGAGACCCAGTACTTC	CASRPDRDGPETQYF
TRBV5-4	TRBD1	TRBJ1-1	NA	TGTGCCAGCAGCCCCCAGACAGGGGGGAACACTGAAGCTTTCTTT	CASSPQTGGNTEAFF
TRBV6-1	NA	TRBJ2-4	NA	TGTGCCAGCACCGAAGCCCCTAGCGCGAACATTCAGTACTTC	CASTEAPSANIQYF
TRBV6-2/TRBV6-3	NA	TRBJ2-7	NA	TGTGCCAGCACCGAACGGGGCCGATCCTACGAGCAGTACTTC	CASTERGRSYEQYF
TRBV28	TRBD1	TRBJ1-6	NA	TGTGCCAGCAGTTCGAGGGGACAGGGGGACCGTAATTCACCCCTCCACTTT	CASSSRGQGDRNSPLHF
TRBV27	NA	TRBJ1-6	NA	TGTGCCAGCAGTTTCTCACAGCGAGAAAGGGATTCACCCCTCCACTTT	CASSFSQRERDSPLHF
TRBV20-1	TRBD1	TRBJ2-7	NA	TGCAGTGCCCCTCCGGGACAGGGCTACGAGCAGTACTTC	CSAPPGQGYEQYF
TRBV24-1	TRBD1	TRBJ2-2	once	TGTGCCACCAGTGGCACAGGGGGCATCGTCACCGGGGAGCTGTTTTTT	CATSGTGGIVTGELFF
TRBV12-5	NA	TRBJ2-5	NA	TGTGCTAGTGGCCTAACCAGAAAGCAAGAGACCCAGTACTTC	CASGLTRKQETQYF
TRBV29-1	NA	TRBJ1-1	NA	TGCAGCGCTTTCTTTGTGTCAAGAAACACTGAAGCTTTCTTT	CSAFFVSRNTEAFF
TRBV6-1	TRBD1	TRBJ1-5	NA	TGTGCCAGCAGCTTGGGACAGCTTAGCAATCAGCCCCAGCATTTT	CASSLGQLSNQPQHF
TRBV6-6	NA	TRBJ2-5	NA	TGTGCCAGCAGTTACGAAGGGGCTCGGGAGACCCAGTACTTC	CASSYEGARETQYF
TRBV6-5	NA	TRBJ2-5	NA	TGTGCCAGCAGTTACCCTGGTGGTACGACCCAGTACTTC	CASSYPGGTTQYF
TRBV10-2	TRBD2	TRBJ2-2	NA	TGCGCCAGCGTCACTAGCGGGGGTATCACCGGGGAGCTGTTTTTT	CASVTSGGITGELFF
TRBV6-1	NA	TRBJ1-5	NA	TGTGCCAGCAGGATGGGAGGCGACCTCCTGGGGCATCAGCCCCAGCATTTT	CASRMGGDLLGHQPQHF
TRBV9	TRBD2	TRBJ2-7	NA	TGTGCCAGCAGCCCGGGGGGGCTAGGGAGGTACGAGCAGTACTTC	CASSPGGLGRYEQYF
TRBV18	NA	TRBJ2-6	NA	TGTGCCAACTCACCACCAGTGGGGGAGAGCTCTGGGGCCAACGTCCTGACTTTC	CANSPPVGESSGANVLTF
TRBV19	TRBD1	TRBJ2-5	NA	TGTGCCACACTGGACAGGGCGGCGGAGACCCAGTACTTC	CATLDRAAETQYF
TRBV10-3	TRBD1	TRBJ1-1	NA	TGTGCCATCTCCGGGATGAGGGGGCGGAACACTGAAGCTTTCTTT	CAISGMRGRNTEAFF
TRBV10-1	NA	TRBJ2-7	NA	TGCGCCAGCAGTGATGGGTTTGAGCAGTACTTC	CASSDGFEQYF
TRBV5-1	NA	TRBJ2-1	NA	TGCGCCAGCAGCTTGGCCCAGGTTGTGAATGAGCAGTTCTTC	CASSLAQVVNEQFF
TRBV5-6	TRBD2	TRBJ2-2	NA	TGTGCCAGCAGCAGGGACTATAACACCGGGGAGCTGTTTTTT	CASSRDYNTGELFF
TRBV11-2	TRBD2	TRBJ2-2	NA	TGTGCCAGCAGCGCACTAGCGGGGTACACCGGGGAGCTGTTTTTT	CASSALAGYTGELFF
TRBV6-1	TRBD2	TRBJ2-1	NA	TGTGCCAGCAGTGTAGCGGGAGGGTGGGATGAGCAGTTCTTC	CASSVAGGWDEQFF
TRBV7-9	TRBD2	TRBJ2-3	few	TGTGCCAGCAGCCCGGGAGGGCCCACAGATACGCAGTATTTT	CASSPGGPTDTQYF
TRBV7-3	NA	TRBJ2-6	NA	TGTGCCAGCAGCTTAGAGGGGCCTGGGGCCAACGTCCTGACTTTC	CASSLEGPGANVLTF
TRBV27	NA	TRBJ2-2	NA	TGTGCCAGCAGTTTATCGCCCGAAGGGGCCGCGAACACCGGGGAGCTGTTTTTT	CASSLSPEGAANTGELFF
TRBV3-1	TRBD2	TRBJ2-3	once	TGTGCCAGCAGCCAAGACGAGGGACTAGCGGGAGTTTTCACAGATACGCAGTATTTT	CASSQDEGLAGVFTDTQYF
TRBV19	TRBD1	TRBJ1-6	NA	TGTGCCTCTGCGGGGCAGGGGGGCGATTCACCCCTCCACTTT	CASAGQGGDSPLHF
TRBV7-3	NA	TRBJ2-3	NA	TGTGCCAGCAGCCACGACAGCCTCAGCACAGATACGCAGTATTTT	CASSHDSLSTDTQYF
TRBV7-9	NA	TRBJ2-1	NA	TGTGCCAGCAGCTTAAGTCCTATGCGGTACAATGAGCAGTTCTTC	CASSLSPMRYNEQFF
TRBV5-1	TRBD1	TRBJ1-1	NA	TGCGCCAGCAGCTTTTTACAGGGGGCAGATACGAACACTGAAGCTTTCTTT	CASSFLQGADTNTEAFF
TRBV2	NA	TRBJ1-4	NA	TGTGCCAGCGGGAGGCTCCCGGAAAAACTGTTTTTT	CASGRLPEKLFF
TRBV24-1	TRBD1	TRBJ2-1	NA	TGTGCCACCAGTGACGGAGGACAGGGTGAGCAGTTCTTC	CATSDGGQGEQFF
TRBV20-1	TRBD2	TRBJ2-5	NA	TGCAGTGCTAGGGAGCTAGCGGGGGGAGAGACCCAGTACTTC	CSARELAGGETQYF
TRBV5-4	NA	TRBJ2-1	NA	TGTGCCAGCAGCTTTTTAGTTCCCAATGAGCAGTTCTTC	CASSFLVPNEQFF
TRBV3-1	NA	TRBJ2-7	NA	TGTGCCAGCAGCCAAGACGGGACAAAGACCCAGCAGTACTTC	CASSQDGTKTQQYF
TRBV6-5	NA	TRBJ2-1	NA	TGTGCCAGCAGTTACTCAAGGTCCGACAATGAGCAGTTCTTC	CASSYSRSDNEQFF
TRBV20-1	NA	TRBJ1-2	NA	TGCAGTGCTAGTGGCAGCTATGGCTACACCTTC	CSASGSYGYTF
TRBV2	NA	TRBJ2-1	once	TGTGCCAGCAGTGCGGAGGACTTATACAATGAGCAGTTCTTC	CASSAEDLYNEQFF
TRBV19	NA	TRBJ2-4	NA	TGTGCCAGCAGGGGAATCGAAAACATTCAGTACTTC	CASRGIENIQYF
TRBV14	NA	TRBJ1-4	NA	TGTGCCAGCAGCCAAAACGCAGGGGAAAAACTGTTTTTT	CASSQNAGEKLFF
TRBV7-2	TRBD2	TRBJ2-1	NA	TGTGCCAGCAGCTTAGTAGCGGGGTTCGACAATGAGCAGTTCTTC	CASSLVAGFDNEQFF
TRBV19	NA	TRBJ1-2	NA	TGTGCCAGTACCGCAGGGTGGGCTCACGGCTACACCTTC	CASTAGWAHGYTF
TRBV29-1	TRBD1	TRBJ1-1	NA	TGCAGCGTGAGACAGGGAGCGGACACTGAAGCTTTCTTT	CSVRQGADTEAFF
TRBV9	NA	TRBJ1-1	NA	TGTGCCAGCAGCGTCCAGGGGCGTACTGAAGCTTTCTTT	CASSVQGRTEAFF
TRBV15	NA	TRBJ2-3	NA	TGTGCCACCAGCAGAGATCCCACTGTGGGGCAGTATTTT	CATSRDPTVGQYF
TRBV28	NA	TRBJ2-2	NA	TGTGCCAGCAGTTTAAGGCTTCCCGGGGAGCTGTTTTTT	CASSLRLPGELFF
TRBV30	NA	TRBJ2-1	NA	TGTGCCTGGAGTAAGACCTCCTACAATGAGCAGTTCTTC	CAWSKTSYNEQFF
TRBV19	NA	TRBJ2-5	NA	TGTGCCAGTACCGGCAGGGTAGGGGAGACCCAGTACTTC	CASTGRVGETQYF
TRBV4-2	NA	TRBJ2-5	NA	TGTGCCAGCAGCCAAGAAGTGAACAGGGAAGAGACCCAGTACTTC	CASSQEVNREETQYF
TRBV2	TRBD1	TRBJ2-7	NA	TGTGCCAGCAGTCAAGACAGGGGAAAAACCTACGAGCAGTACTTC	CASSQDRGKTYEQYF
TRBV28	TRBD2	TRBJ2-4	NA	TGTGCCAGCAGTTTATCCGCCCCTAGCGGGTACGGGCAGTACTTC	CASSLSAPSGYGQYF
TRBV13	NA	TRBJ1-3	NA	TGTGCCAGCAGCTTAGGCCGAGAGGGGACCTCTGGAAACACCATATATTTT	CASSLGREGTSGNTIYF
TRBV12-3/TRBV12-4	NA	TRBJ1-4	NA	TGTGCCAGCAGTTTCGGTTTCCAGCCCCGATTAGATAATGAAAAACTGTTTTTT	CASSFGFQPRLDNEKLFF